This is a list of T cell receptor beta chains from one sample in a study of blood T cells in healthy people across ages. TCRdb reprocessed the 5' RACE reads via MiXCR and lists one record per CDR3 protein. The sample contains about 1 million distinct CDR3 sequences, over 35% of which appear only once. Source material: blood. The receptors were sampled from a woman in her sixties in good health. Each CDR3 is given with its conserved first and last residue. The order of the fields is J gene, V gene, CDR3 protein.

j_call: NA
v_call: TRBV5-5
cdr3_aa: CASSLVRGEFEQYF

j_call: TRBJ2-3
v_call: TRBV6-2/TRBV6-3
cdr3_aa: CASSWTGQGADTQYF

j_call: TRBJ2-3
v_call: TRBV10-3
cdr3_aa: CAISAPLGEREGRSTDTQYF

j_call: TRBJ1-1
v_call: TRBV5-1
cdr3_aa: CASSFSRANTEAFF

j_call: TRBJ2-1
v_call: TRBV29-1
cdr3_aa: CSVSTGINEQFF

j_call: TRBJ2-3
v_call: TRBV12-3/TRBV12-4
cdr3_aa: CASSLLLGDTQYF

j_call: TRBJ2-5
v_call: TRBV12-3/TRBV12-4
cdr3_aa: CASNSGAGLETQYF

j_call: TRBJ2-3
v_call: TRBV20-1
cdr3_aa: CSAGKLAESTDTQYF

j_call: TRBJ2-1
v_call: TRBV18
cdr3_aa: CASSGVTGGWEQFF

j_call: TRBJ2-3
v_call: TRBV20-1
cdr3_aa: CSAGLAGVRGMSTDTQYF

j_call: TRBJ2-7
v_call: TRBV20-1
cdr3_aa: CSARDPGSSGSYEQYF

j_call: TRBJ2-1
v_call: TRBV12-3/TRBV12-4
cdr3_aa: CASSSGPVGEQFF

j_call: TRBJ2-1
v_call: TRBV11-2
cdr3_aa: CASSATWGPNEQFF

j_call: TRBJ1-1
v_call: TRBV5-4
cdr3_aa: CASSEGQPNTEAFF

j_call: TRBJ2-5
v_call: TRBV5-1
cdr3_aa: CASSSGWGETQYF

j_call: TRBJ2-7
v_call: TRBV3-1
cdr3_aa: CASSQDNRLPLLNYEQYF

j_call: TRBJ2-5
v_call: TRBV12-3/TRBV12-4
cdr3_aa: CASSFLGGRAYETQYF

j_call: TRBJ2-1
v_call: TRBV24-1
cdr3_aa: CATSDFKNRDRGYNEQFF

j_call: TRBJ2-1
v_call: TRBV7-2
cdr3_aa: CASSLGRAGGNEQFF

j_call: TRBJ1-2
v_call: TRBV12-3/TRBV12-4
cdr3_aa: CASRAGEYGYTF

j_call: TRBJ1-2
v_call: TRBV12-3/TRBV12-4
cdr3_aa: CASSSSINYGYTF

j_call: TRBJ2-4
v_call: TRBV11-2
cdr3_aa: CASSLVGLAGTSKNIQYF

j_call: TRBJ2-6
v_call: TRBV28
cdr3_aa: CASTKGPSSGANVLTF

j_call: TRBJ2-7
v_call: TRBV20-1
cdr3_aa: CSASGQAYEQYF

j_call: TRBJ2-1
v_call: TRBV9
cdr3_aa: CASSVTGASYNEQFF

j_call: TRBJ2-7
v_call: TRBV27
cdr3_aa: CASSLQITYEQYF

j_call: TRBJ1-1
v_call: TRBV29-1
cdr3_aa: CSSHGVSNTEAFF

j_call: TRBJ2-1
v_call: TRBV5-1
cdr3_aa: CASSLDPVEQFF

j_call: TRBJ2-1
v_call: TRBV9
cdr3_aa: CASSLAGRLSYNEQFF

j_call: TRBJ2-5
v_call: TRBV20-1
cdr3_aa: CSGGRGETQYF

j_call: TRBJ2-7
v_call: TRBV20-1
cdr3_aa: CSASPLAWGLREQYF

j_call: TRBJ1-3
v_call: TRBV9
cdr3_aa: CASSVGGQGSLSGNTIYF

j_call: TRBJ2-7
v_call: TRBV27
cdr3_aa: CASSSRDAYEQYF

j_call: TRBJ2-5
v_call: TRBV6-5
cdr3_aa: CASSYWTGQETQYF

j_call: TRBJ2-7
v_call: TRBV5-1
cdr3_aa: CASSSRLGQDEQYF

j_call: TRBJ2-1
v_call: TRBV7-8
cdr3_aa: CASSPRTSGFYEQFF

j_call: TRBJ2-5
v_call: TRBV5-4
cdr3_aa: CASSLWQHEVETQYF

j_call: TRBJ1-1
v_call: TRBV27
cdr3_aa: CASSSGGANTEAFF

j_call: TRBJ2-5
v_call: TRBV29-1
cdr3_aa: CSGRLLGSGQYF